This T cell receptor (beta chain) was observed in a study of T cell repertoires in cytomegalovirus infection. The overall study: Well-studied HLA-B-restricted epitopes and recently identified HLA-C-restricted epitopes of CMV were both used in the study. Signatures in public TCR beta sequences pointed to both CMV infection and matching HLA type.

Study-level points and caveats: Within the response measured ex vivo, HLA-C-restricted CMV-specific TCR beta clonotypes were dominant. Cumulated frequencies of public TCR beta families served to identify carriers of CMV plus the relevant HLA.

Points on this clonotype: Its specificity is not known.

TCRdb re-derived calls from the reads in MiXCR, one entry per CDR3 protein. The sample consists of just over 450,000 distinct CDR3 sequences, approximately 46% of them appearing once. The sequence was obtained from a human donor in good health (CMV status not recorded). Some clones in this sample may be carry-over from other donors' samples. This sample comprised cultured PBMCs, obtained from culture after CMV antigen stimulation.

CDR3 sequence: CASSLVLTGGGYTF. The DNA of the CDR3 is TGTGCCAGCAGCTTAGTTCTTACAGGAGGGGGCTACACCTTC. The chain carries TRBV7-2 and TRBJ1-2, with TRBD1 as a possible D gene (5 bases). Germline values: CDR1 SGHTA, CDR2 FQGNSA. The CDR3 contains 14 residues. Trimming removed 1 base at V and 8 bases at J, with 14 bases between.